A single sample is the source of the 32 T cell receptor beta chains below, sequenced in a study of CD8+CD57+ T cells in acquired aplastic anemia. Genomic DNA templated the TCR beta VDJ and CDR3 profiling. Each CDR3 protein gets one entry after TCRdb re-called the reads with MiXCR. This sample has roughly 300,000 distinct CDR3 sequences, with around 60% found just once. The sample taken for sequencing was sorted CD4+, CD8+, or CD8+CD57+ T cells (not recorded which) from PBMCs. All receptors derive from a human donor with severe aplastic anemia or a healthy control (not recorded which).

This clonotype occurred many times. This sequence joins TRBV3-1 and TRBJ2-1, with D maybe TRBD1 (6 bases). CDR1 LGHDT and CDR2 YNNKEL come from the germline V gene (reference sequence). V was cut by 5 bases and J by 4 bases, with 12 bases left in between. The CDR3 spans 14 residues. CDR3 in DNA: TGTGCCAGCAGCTACGAAGGACAGTACAATGAGCAGTTCTTC. This codes for CASSYEGQYNEQFF.

This clonotype has more than one count but fewer than ten. V usage is TRBV2 and J usage is TRBJ2-7, with D possibly being TRBD1 (6 bases). The CDR3 spans 15 residues. CDR1 is SNHLY and CDR2 is FYNNEI in the germline V gene. V dropped 6 bases and J dropped 7 bases, with 22 bases sitting between them. CDR3 in DNA: TGTGCCAGCAGGTATACAGGGCCCTGGGCTGGAGAGCAGTACTTC. Translating gives CASRYTGPWAGEQYF.

This clonotype has just one count. At one end, the junction sequence differs from germline, possibly due to a read error. This sequence joins TRBV10-3 and TRBJ2-2; D not resolved. Germline values: CDR1 ENHRY, CDR2 SYGVKD. The CDR3 covers 14 residues. CDR3 sequence (DNA): TGTGCCATCAGTGAGTCAGGGCGCACCAGGGAGCTGTTTTTT. This encodes CAISESGRTRELFF.

The J gene is TRBJ2-1, the V gene TRBV7-3, with D possibly matching TRBD1 (6 bases). V shed 2 bases and J shed 5 bases, with 13 bases lying between them. Germline CDR1 is SGHTA and CDR2 is FQGTGA. The CDR3 totals 15 residues. Here the CDR3 DNA reads TGTGCCAGCAGCTTAGGGACATCTGTCCACAATGAGCAGTTCTTC. Its translation: CASSLGTSVHNEQFF.

This clonotype showed up just a few times. The chain recombines TRBV20-1 with TRBJ2-1; D is unresolved. V gave up 7 bases and J gave up 6 bases, with 19 bases separating them. In germline, CDR1 is DFQATT, CDR2 SNEGSKA (reference sequence). The length of the CDR3 is 14 residues. The DNA of the CDR3 is TGCAGTGTCCCGCGTGAATACCTCCGCAATGAGCAGTTCTTC. As protein: CSVPREYLRNEQFF.

The V and J genes are TRBV20-1 and TRBJ2-3; 7 bases are shared with TRBD1. The germline CDR1 and CDR2 sequences are DFQATT and SNEGSKA (reference sequence). This CDR3 is 12 amino acids long. CDR3 nucleotide sequence: TGCAGCCACGAGCGGTCAGGGGGTACGCAGTATTTT. It translates to CSHERSGGTQYF.

This clonotype was found many times. This chain uses TRBV20-1 with TRBJ2-7; a possible D gene is TRBD2 (5 bases). The germline gives CDR1 DFQATT, CDR2 SNEGSKA (reference sequence). The V gene lost 5 bases and the J gene lost 5 bases, with 16 bases spanning the gap. CDR3 length: 13 residues. The CDR3 sequence: CSAPTPAGDEQYF. The CDR3 DNA follows: TGCAGTGCTCCGACCCCTGCCGGGGACGAGCAGTACTTC.

This chain uses TRBV2 with TRBJ1-3; D might be TRBD1 (6 bases). CDR1 and CDR2 (germline): SNHLY, FYNNEI. Trimming removed 1 base at V and 7 bases at J, with 14 bases between. This CDR3 comprises 15 residues. The CDR3 DNA reads TGTGCCAGCAGTGAAGTCACGACAGGACCCAACACCATATATTTT. Its translation: CASSEVTTGPNTIYF. The complete variable domain, with remaining parts taken from reference TRBV2 and TRBJ1-3, reads EPEVTQTPSHQVTQMGQEVILRCVPISNHLYFYWYRQILGQKVEFLVSFYNNEISEKSEIFDDQFSVERPDGSNFTLKIRSTKLEDSAMYFCASSEVTTGPNTIYFGEGSWLTVV.

V gene TRBV5-1 combines with J gene TRBJ2-3; D could derive from TRBD1 or TRBD2 (5 bases each). CDR1 is SGHRS and CDR2 is YFSETQ in the germline V gene. V was shortened by 5 bases and J by 6 bases, with 22 bases between the two germline ends. The CDR3 consists of 16 residues. CDR3 coding DNA: TGCGCCAGCAGTCCCGGGACCAATATCAACACTGATACGCAGTATTTT. This encodes CASSPGTNINTDTQYF.

This clonotype came up many times. The chain uses TRBV7-8 and TRBJ2-7; D uncertain. With 5 bases removed from V and 3 bases from J, the gap between germline ends came to 5 bases. The CDR3 covers 11 residues. The germline gives CDR1 SGHVS, CDR2 FQNEAQ. DNA of the CDR3: TGTGCCAGCAGCAACTACTACGAGCAGTACTTC. Translating gives CASSNYYEQYF.

The chain combines TRBV20-1 with TRBJ2-1; 7 bases are shared with TRBD2. Germline-derived CDR1 and CDR2 are DFQATT and SNEGSKA (reference sequence). V lost 6 bases and J lost 9; bases outside the gene matches: 11. The CDR3 sequence is 13 residues long. The CDR3 nucleotides are TGCAGTGCCTTTCCGGGACTACTGTCTGAGCAGTTCTTC. This encodes CSAFPGLLSEQFF.

The chain carries TRBV15 and TRBJ1-3, with TRBD1 matching over 12 bases. The CDR3 spans 17 residues. V shed 0 bases and J 3 bases; nucleotides not matched to a gene: 3. The germline V gene encodes CDR1 LNHNV and CDR2 YYDKDF (reference sequence). In DNA form, the CDR3 reads TGTGCCACCAGCAGAGAGGGACAGGGGGCTCGTGGAAACACCATATATTTT. It codes for CATSREGQGARGNTIYF.

V usage is TRBV2 and J usage is TRBJ1-1; possibly TRBD1 for D (5 bases). Germline-derived CDR1 and CDR2 are SNHLY and FYNNEI. The germline V and J ends were trimmed by 9 bases and 3 bases, with 14 bases remaining between them. The CDR3 is 13 amino acids. In nucleotides, the CDR3 is TGTGCCAGTGGGACTAGCGGGGACACTGAAGCTTTCTTT. Its translation is CASGTSGDTEAFF.

The J gene is TRBJ2-3, the V gene TRBV19; D gene ambiguous. Germline V gives CDR1 LNHDA, CDR2 SQIVND (reference sequence). This CDR3 region has 12 residues. The V gene lost 4 bases and the J gene lost 4 bases, with 6 bases spanning the gap. The CDR3 nucleotides read TGTGCCAGTAGTAGGGTTTCAGATACGCAGTATTTT. Amino acids: CASSRVSDTQYF.

The table lists this clonotype with many counts. This chain uses TRBV10-1 with TRBJ1-3; 10 bases match TRBD1. CDR1 and CDR2 from the germline V gene are WNHNN and SYGVQD (reference sequence). Trimming at V came to 0 bases and at J to 2 bases, leaving 4 bases not matched to a gene. This CDR3 is built from 17 residues. Here the CDR3 DNA reads TGCGCCAGCAGTGAGTCGGGACAGGGGAGAGCTGGAAACACCATATATTTT. This translates into CASSESGQGRAGNTIYF.

This clonotype was picked up a small number of times. The genes are TRBV2 and TRBJ1-5, with D hard to call. Germline CDR1 and CDR2: SNHLY and FYNNEI. V lost 4 bases and J lost 4, with 11 bases in between. The CDR3 sequence is 14 residues long. The CDR3 protein is CASSALGYNQPQHF. In nucleotides, the CDR3 is TGTGCCAGCAGTGCTCTCGGGTATAATCAGCCCCAGCATTTT.

This clonotype occurred many times. CDR3 sequence reads: CASSLGVPSTDTQYF. Written as DNA, the CDR3 is TGTGCCAGCAGTTTGGGAGTCCCGAGCACAGATACGCAGTATTTT. The chain employs TRBV12-3 or TRBV12-4 and TRBJ2-3; D is perhaps TRBD2 (5 bases). The CDR3 sequence is 15 residues long. V dropped 3 bases and J dropped 0 bases, with 10 bases sitting between them.

This clonotype appeared a few times. The V call is TRBV19, the J call TRBJ2-6; no clear D gene. V was clipped by 5 bases and J by 2 bases, with 10 bases between them. Germline-derived CDR1 and CDR2 are LNHDA and SQIVND (reference sequence). CDR3 size: 15 residues. CDR3 nucleotides: TGTGCCAGTAGTTCACAGTCTACTGGGGCCAACGTCCTGACTTTC. Translating it yields CASSSQSTGANVLTF.

This clonotype was detected ten times or more. CDR3 coding DNA: TGTGCCAGCAGCTTAGTGGTGGCTGGTTCACCCCTCCACTTT. The encoded protein is CASSLVVAGSPLHF. The J gene is TRBJ1-6, the V gene TRBV11-2, with unresolved D. Germline V gene lookup returns CDR1 SGHAT and CDR2 FQNNGV. This CDR3 has 14 amino acids. The V end was cut by 1 base, the J end by 9 bases, with 10 bases between.

The rearrangement links TRBV7-2 to TRBJ2-1; 12 bases align to TRBD2. The length of the CDR3 is 15 residues. The V and J ends lost 5 bases and 3 bases, in that order; junction bases with no gene match: 2. Germline V gene sequence: CDR1 SGHTA, CDR2 FQGNSA. CDR3 coding DNA: TGTGCCAGCAGCGCGACTAGCGGGAGCTACAATGAGCAGTTCTTC. Protein product: CASSATSGSYNEQFF.

V usage is TRBV20-1 and J usage is TRBJ2-5; 15 bases are shared with TRBD2. The CDR3 consists of 18 residues. The V gene end was trimmed by 0 bases and the J gene end by 1 base; junction bases not matched to a gene: 6. CDR1 is DFQATT and CDR2 is SNEGSKA in the germline V gene (reference sequence). The CDR3 DNA sequence: TGCAGTGCTAGAGATTGGACTAGCGGGGGGGTGGGCCAAGAGACCCAGTACTTC. This gives the protein CSARDWTSGGVGQETQYF.

This clonotype was recorded at least ten times. The chain carries TRBV7-2 and TRBJ1-2; D call uncertain. With 1 base removed from V and 5 bases from J, the gap between germline ends came to 14 bases. Germline CDR1 reads SGHTA; CDR2 reads FQGNSA. The CDR3 has 15 amino acids. CDR3 bases: TGTGCCAGCAGCTTAGGATCGAATAGAATATATGGCTACACCTTC. This gives the protein CASSLGSNRIYGYTF.

The chain carries TRBV9 and TRBJ1-5, with D maybe TRBD1 (5 bases). From germline, CDR1 is SGDLS and CDR2 YYNGEE. Deletions cut 3 bases from V and 1 base from J, with 8 bases between. The CDR3 runs 14 residues. The CDR3 coding sequence is TGTGCCAGCAGCGAGGGGACGAGCAATCAGCCCCAGCATTTT. The encoded protein is CASSEGTSNQPQHF.

V usage is TRBV5-1 and J usage is TRBJ1-1; D gene unclear. In germline, CDR1 is SGHRS, CDR2 YFSETQ. The length of the CDR3 is 14 residues. V was clipped by 7 bases and J by 3 bases, with 16 bases between them. CDR3 region: CASAITGFDTEAFF. The CDR3 DNA reads as TGCGCCAGCGCCATTACCGGTTTTGACACTGAAGCTTTCTTT.

J is TRBJ2-1 and V is TRBV2, with D tentatively TRBD1 (6 bases). Trimming shortened V by 6 bases and J by 5 bases, and 11 bases separated the two germline ends. The CDR3 consists of 13 residues. CDR1 and CDR2 from the germline V gene are SNHLY and FYNNEI. The CDR3 nucleotides are TGTGCCAGCAGCGAAAACAGGGACAATGAGCAGTTCTTC. This translates into CASSENRDNEQFF.

This clonotype was counted only a few times. V usage is TRBV7-8 and J usage is TRBJ2-7; no definite D call. The germline CDR1 and CDR2 sequences are SGHVS and FQNEAQ. The CDR3 has 14 amino acids. V lost 4 bases to trimming and J lost 0 bases, with 10 bases between them. CDR3 coding DNA: TGTGCCAGCAGCTCTCGCTCCGGCTCCTACGAGCAGTACTTC. It translates to CASSSRSGSYEQYF.

The sample holds one count of this clonotype. This chain links TRBV2 with TRBJ1-1; TRBD1 is a possible D gene (5 bases). Germline V gives CDR1 SNHLY, CDR2 FYNNEI. V gave up 4 bases and J gave up 8 bases, with 14 bases separating them. The CDR3 extends over 13 amino acids. CDR3 protein: CASSVRVSGEAFF. The DNA for the CDR3 is TGTGCCAGCAGTGTCAGGGTGTCAGGGGAAGCTTTCTTT.

The sample holds one count of this clonotype. The chain has TRBV11-3 and TRBJ2-6, with D possibly being TRBD1 or TRBD2 (5 bases each). The germline CDR1 and CDR2 sequences are SGHNT and YENEEA. CDR3 length equals 16 residues. Trimming removed 1 base at V and 2 bases at J, with 9 bases between. For the CDR3, the DNA is TGTGCCAGCAGCTTAGGACGGGGCCCTGGGGCCAACGTCCTGACTTTC. This sequence encodes CASSLGRGPGANVLTF.

A single count supports this clonotype. The chain recombines TRBV29-1 with TRBJ2-6; the match to TRBD1 covers 9 bases. The CDR3 sequence is 17 residues long. Germline V gene sequence: CDR1 SQVTM, CDR2 ANQGSEA. After removal of 4 bases from V and 1 base from J, the junction contained 8 bases not matched to a gene. The CDR3, as DNA: TGCAGCGTTGTAACGCGGGACAGGGCGTCTGGGGCCAACGTCCTGACTTTC. The encoded protein is CSVVTRDRASGANVLTF. Based on the CDR3 plus reference TRBV29-1 and TRBJ2-6, the full variable domain is SAVISQKPSRDICQRGTSLTIQCQVDSQVTMMFWYRQQPGQSLTLIATANQGSEATYESGFVIDKFPISRPNLTFSTLTVSNMSPEDSSIYLCSVVTRDRASGANVLTFGAGSRLTVL.

This chain uses TRBV2 with TRBJ1-2, with D maybe TRBD1 (6 bases). V was pared by 3 bases and J by 7 bases, with 9 bases between. Germline CDR1 is SNHLY and CDR2 is FYNNEI. This CDR3 is 12 amino acids long. CDR3 nucleotide sequence: TGTGCCAGCAGTGACAGGGGTAGTGGCTACACCTTC. Protein sequence: CASSDRGSGYTF. Together with reference TRBV2 and TRBJ1-2, the CDR3 gives the full variable domain: EPEVTQTPSHQVTQMGQEVILRCVPISNHLYFYWYRQILGQKVEFLVSFYNNEISEKSEIFDDQFSVERPDGSNFTLKIRSTKLEDSAMYFCASSDRGSGYTFGSGTRLTVV.

This clonotype occurred many times. The chain uses TRBV9 and TRBJ2-1, with 11 bases identical to TRBD2. This CDR3 region has 14 residues. Looked up from germline, CDR1 is SGDLS and CDR2 is YYNGEE. J lost 5 bases, V lost 2 bases, and 0 bases had no gene match. The CDR3 DNA reads TGTGCCAGCAGCGTGACTAGCGGGAACAATGAGCAGTTCTTC. Protein: CASSVTSGNNEQFF.

This clonotype was recorded a few times. The V call is TRBV15, the J call TRBJ2-5, with a tentative D call TRBD2 (5 bases). Trimming removed 0 bases from V and 7 bases from J, with 6 bases in between. Germline V gene data show CDR1 as LNHNV and CDR2 as YYDKDF (reference sequence). The CDR3 is 12 residues long. The CDR3 DNA reads as TGTGCCACCAGCAGAGATGGGAGGACCCAGTACTTC. This encodes CATSRDGRTQYF.